What follows are 22 T cell receptor beta chains derived from one specimen sequenced in a study of T cell repertoires in cytomegalovirus infection. TCRdb reprocessed the reads via MiXCR and lists one record per CDR3 protein. This table has roughly 630,000 distinct CDR3 sequences, about 24% appearing once. What was sequenced was CD8+ T cells from PBMCs. Receptors originate from a human donor in good health (CMV status not recorded). Some clones in this sample may be carry-over from other donors' samples.

This clonotype was observed a few times. The chain uses TRBV6-6 and TRBJ2-7, with D possibly TRBD1 on 5 matching bases. V was clipped by 5 bases and J by 3 bases, with 11 bases between them. The CDR3 loop spans 13 amino acids. Germline-derived CDR1 and CDR2 are MNHNY and SVGAGI (reference sequence). The CDR3 DNA reads TGTGCCAGCAGTACCTACAGGTACTACGAGCAGTACGTC. It yields the protein CASSTYRYYEQYV.

Of note for this clonotype: This may be a read error, as it is one base from a much larger clone. The V call is TRBV12-5, the J call TRBJ2-3; D not resolved. Germline V gene data show CDR1 as LGHNT and CDR2 as FRNRAP. The CDR3 consists of 13 residues. DNA of the CDR3: TGTGCTAGTGGTTTGGTAAGCATAGATACGCAGTATTTT. Translating gives CASGLVSIDTQYF.

This clonotype was seen repeatedly, ten times or more. The chain uses TRBV28 and TRBJ1-5; TRBD1 might be the D (5 bases). This CDR3 is built from 14 residues. Trimming pared 3 bases from V and 0 bases from J, leaving 6 bases between. CDR1 and CDR2 from the germline V gene are MDHEN and SYDVKM. CDR3 nucleotide sequence: TGTGCCAGCAGTTTCCAGGGTAGCAATCAGCCCCAGCATTTT. It specifies CASSFQGSNQPQHF.

The chain combines TRBV29-1 with TRBJ2-5; no firm D call. The V and J ends lost 1 base and 5 bases respectively, with 23 bases between them. The CDR3 covers 17 residues. The V gene's germline CDR1 is SQVTM and CDR2 ANQGSEA. CDR3 nucleotides: TGCAGCGTTGAAGTCCCTGACGGGCCACTCCCTTCTGAGACCCAGTACTTC. It translates to CSVEVPDGPLPSETQYF.

This clonotype has a handful of counts. This chain joins TRBV7-2 and TRBJ2-7; D is undetermined. The CDR3 loop spans 14 amino acids. V lost 1 base and J 4 bases, leaving 11 bases between the germline ends. Germline V gene lookup returns CDR1 SGHTA and CDR2 FQGNSA. The CDR3 DNA sequence: TGTGCCAGCAGCTTAGGTGTAGCCCAGTACGAGCAGTACTTC. Protein: CASSLGVAQYEQYF.

J is TRBJ2-7 and V is TRBV5-1; D not certain. Trimming removed 6 bases from V and 10 bases from J, with 20 bases in between. Germline V gene sequence: CDR1 SGHRS, CDR2 YFSETQ. The CDR3 spans 13 residues. The CDR3 spells CASTSGVPGEQYF. The CDR3 DNA is TGCGCCAGCACCTCGGGCGTACCTGGAGAACAGTACTTC. Full variable domain (outside the CDR3, taken from reference TRBV5-1 and TRBJ2-7): KAGVTQTPRYLIKTRGQQVTLSCSPISGHRSVSWYQQTPGQGLQFLFEYFSETQRNKGNFPGRFSGRQFSNSRSEMNVSTLELGDSALYLCASTSGVPGEQYFGPGTRLTVT.

This chain joins TRBV7-3 and TRBJ2-5; D is possibly TRBD1 or TRBD2 (5 bases each). Germline V CDR1 and CDR2: SGHTA, FQGTGA. Trimming removed 5 bases at V and 1 base at J, with 14 bases between. The CDR3 loop spans 15 amino acids. CDR3 nucleotide sequence: TGTGCCAGCAGCCCGTTCGGGGCAGCCCAAGAGACCCAGTACTTC. Encoded protein: CASSPFGAAQETQYF.

The chain uses TRBV14 and TRBJ1-1; D perhaps matches TRBD1 (5 bases). Germline CDR1 reads SGHDN; CDR2 reads FVKESK. V was cut by 0 bases and J by 6 bases, with 14 bases left in between. The CDR3 covers 15 residues. The CDR3 sequence: CASSQDAAGQAEAFF. The CDR3 DNA reads TGTGCCAGCAGCCAAGATGCCGCAGGGCAGGCTGAAGCTTTCTTT. Together with reference TRBV14 and TRBJ1-1, the CDR3 gives the full variable domain: EAGVTQFPSHSVIEKGQTVTLRCDPISGHDNLYWYRRVMGKEIKFLLHFVKESKQDESGMPNNRFLAERTGGTYSTLKVQPAELEDSGVYFCASSQDAAGQAEAFFGQGTRLTVV.

V is TRBV14 and J is TRBJ2-5, with 7 bases that match TRBD2. CDR3 length: 15 amino acids. V trimming: 3 bases; J trimming: 1 base; junction bases outside the gene matches: 5. Germline CDR1 reads SGHDN; CDR2 reads FVKESK. The chain's CDR3 is CASSQGRTSQETQYF. Written as DNA, the CDR3 is TGTGCCAGCAGCCAGGGGCGGACTAGCCAAGAGACCCAGTACTTC. Full variable domain (rest looked up from reference TRBV14 and TRBJ2-5): EAGVTQFPSHSVIEKGQTVTLRCDPISGHDNLYWYRRVMGKEIKFLLHFVKESKQDESGMPNNRFLAERTGGTYSTLKVQPAELEDSGVYFCASSQGRTSQETQYFGPGTRLLVL.

There are a few counts of this clonotype. V is TRBV29-1 and J is TRBJ1-1; weak D call: TRBD1 (6 bases). The germline V and J ends were trimmed by 6 bases and 4 bases, with 12 bases remaining between them. Germline V gives CDR1 SQVTM, CDR2 ANQGSEA. The CDR3 totals 12 residues. The CDR3 spells CSVDKGVTEAFF. The CDR3 nucleotides read TGCAGCGTAGACAAGGGGGTCACTGAAGCTTTCTTT.

This clonotype was recorded at least ten times. V is TRBV7-9 and J is TRBJ1-4; 8 nucleotides align to TRBD1. The CDR3 loop spans 16 amino acids. CDR1 and CDR2 (germline): SEHNR, FQNEAQ (reference sequence). V gave up 3 bases and J gave up 1 base; unmatched junction bases: 4. CDR3 loop: CASSFLDRGTNEKLFF. The CDR3 DNA sequence: TGTGCCAGCAGCTTCCTTGACAGGGGAACTAATGAAAAACTGTTTTTT.

A few counts support this clonotype. The rearrangement uses TRBV20-1 and TRBJ2-5; 9 bases line up with TRBD2. The trim removed 6 bases at V and 5 bases at J, leaving 7 bases unmatched. This CDR3 is 13 amino acids long. Germline V gene data show CDR1 as DFQATT and CDR2 as SNEGSKA (reference sequence). In DNA, the CDR3 is TGCAGTGCAACAGCGGGGGGAGGTGAGACCCAGTACTTC. Amino acids: CSATAGGGETQYF.

There are many counts of this clonotype. The rearrangement uses TRBV7-9 and TRBJ2-5; tentatively, D is TRBD2 (7 bases). Germline V lookup: CDR1 SEHNR, CDR2 FQNEAQ (reference sequence). The CDR3 spans 17 residues. V was clipped by 5 bases and J by 3 bases, with 22 bases between them. The CDR3 coding sequence is TGTGCCAGCAGCCCGGCAAGGGGGGGAGCCGGAAAAGAGACCCAGTACTTC. It yields the protein CASSPARGGAGKETQYF.

The gene calls are TRBV6-5 and TRBJ2-2; maybe TRBD2 (5 bases). The germline V gene has CDR1 MNHEY and CDR2 SVGAGI. There are 16 residues in the CDR3. V was clipped by 4 bases and J by 8 bases, with 20 bases between them. CDR3 coding DNA: TGTGCCAGCAGTTTAACTAGTTTAATGGTGTGGGGGGAGCTGTTTTTT. Protein: CASSLTSLMVWGELFF.

This clonotype occurred many times. The J gene is TRBJ2-1, the V gene TRBV7-6; D gene unclear. The germline V gene encodes CDR1 SGHVS and CDR2 FNYEAQ. The CDR3 spans 12 residues. V dropped 2 bases and J dropped 5 bases, with 4 bases sitting between them. The CDR3 DNA reads TGTGCCAGCAGCTTATATGACAATGAGCAGTTCTTC. Translating gives CASSLYDNEQFF.

V gene TRBV5-6 combines with J gene TRBJ2-7; TRBD1 matches at 10 bases. The J segment lost 11 bases and the V segment lost 4 bases, leaving 3 bases of the junction unmatched. This CDR3 is 11 amino acids long. Germline V CDR1 and CDR2: SGHDT, YYEEEE. The CDR3 DNA follows: TGTGCCAGCAGCCGAGGGACAGGGGAGTACTTC. Residues: CASSRGTGEYF.

V and J are TRBV20-1 and TRBJ2-7; TRBD2 matches at 13 bases. The CDR3 consists of 15 residues. CDR1 is DFQATT, CDR2 SNEGSKA, per germline (reference sequence). Losses at the gene ends were 6 bases for V and 3 bases for J; bases not matched to a gene: 8. CDR3 nucleotides: TGCAGTGCCAAGCTCGGACTAGCGGGGGACTACGAGCAGTACTTC. Protein: CSAKLGLAGDYEQYF.

This clonotype was observed at least ten times. The chain employs TRBV28 and TRBJ2-1; D is undetermined. The CDR3 sequence is 12 residues long. The V gene lost 3 bases and the J gene lost 8 bases, with 8 bases spanning the gap. Germline CDR1 MDHEN, CDR2 SYDVKM. CDR3 protein: CASSFSWDEQFF. The CDR3, as DNA: TGTGCCAGCAGTTTCAGTTGGGATGAGCAGTTCTTC.

CDR3 loop: CASSYIVGGQATDTQYF. The CDR3 DNA follows: TGTGCCAGCAGTTACATCGTCGGGGGGCAGGCCACAGATACGCAGTATTTT. The rearrangement uses TRBV6-6 and TRBJ2-3; D may be TRBD2 (7 bases). Germline CDR1 is MNHNY and CDR2 is SVGAGI (reference sequence). Trimming shortened V by 2 bases and J by 2 bases, and 17 bases separated the two germline ends. The CDR3 has 17 residues.

This clonotype was counted at least ten times. The V gene is TRBV12-3 or TRBV12-4, the J gene TRBJ2-2; the match to TRBD1 covers 8 bases. V was clipped by 3 bases and J by 0 bases; unmatched bases: 6. There are 17 residues in the CDR3. The CDR3 nucleotides are TGTGCCAGCAGTTTCCCCTACAGGGGGGCGAACACCGGGGAGCTGTTTTTT. Protein product: CASSFPYRGANTGELFF.

Regarding this clonotype: This could be a read error, since a much larger clone is one nucleotide away. The J gene is TRBJ2-7, the V gene TRBV7-6, with a possible D match to TRBD1 (5 bases). The CDR3 contains 12 residues. The germline V gene has CDR1 SGHVS and CDR2 FNYEAQ. DNA for the CDR3: TGTGTCAGCAGCTTAGGGGATAACGAGCAGTACTTC. The encoded protein is CVSSLGDNEQYF.

The chain joins TRBV29-1 to TRBJ2-1, with D perhaps matching TRBD2 (5 bases). Germline V gene data show CDR1 as SQVTM and CDR2 as ANQGSEA. V was cut by 0 bases and J by 4 bases, with 10 bases left in between. CDR3 length: 14 amino acids. CDR3 in DNA: TGCAGCGTTGAAGATCTTCGAGGGTACAATGAGCAGTTCTTC. This encodes CSVEDLRGYNEQFF.